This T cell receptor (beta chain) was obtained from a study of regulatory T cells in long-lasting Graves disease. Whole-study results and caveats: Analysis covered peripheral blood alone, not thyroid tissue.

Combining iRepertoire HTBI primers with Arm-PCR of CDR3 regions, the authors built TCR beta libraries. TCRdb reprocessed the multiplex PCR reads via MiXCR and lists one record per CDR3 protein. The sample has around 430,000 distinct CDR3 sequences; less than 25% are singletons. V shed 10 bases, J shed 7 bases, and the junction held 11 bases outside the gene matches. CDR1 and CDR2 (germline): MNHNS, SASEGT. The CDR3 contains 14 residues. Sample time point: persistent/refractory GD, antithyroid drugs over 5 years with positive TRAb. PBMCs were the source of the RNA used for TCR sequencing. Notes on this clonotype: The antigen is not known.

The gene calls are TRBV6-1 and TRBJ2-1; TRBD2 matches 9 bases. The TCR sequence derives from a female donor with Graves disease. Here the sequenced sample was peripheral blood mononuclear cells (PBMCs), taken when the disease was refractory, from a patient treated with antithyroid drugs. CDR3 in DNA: TGTGCCATCAAGAGGGCTAGCGGGGATAATGAGCAGTTCTTC. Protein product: CAIKRASGDNEQFF.